This T cell receptor beta chain was recovered during a study of blood T cell repertoires in COVID-19. Original processing methods: The assay estimated nucleated cells by amplifying reference gene primers. Sequenced by immunoSEQ multiplex PCR; TCRdb stores in-frame clones only, minus some. V and J calls and clone size follow that table, whereas D and trimming were derived from the DNA. The table shows about 140,000 clones, with around 89% occurring only once. Trimming at V came to 6 bases and at J to 6 bases, leaving 8 bases not matched to a gene. The V gene's germline CDR1 is KGHSH and CDR2 LQKENI. This CDR3 spans 14 amino acids.

Sequencing used peripheral blood. The receptor was derived from a woman aged 55-70 years with active COVID-19. The V and J genes are TRBV18 and TRBJ1-5; 7 bases line up with TRBD1. The CDR3 protein is CASSREQGSQPQHF. Written as DNA, the CDR3 is TGTGCCAGCTCGCGGGAACAGGGGAGTCAGCCCCAGCATTTT.